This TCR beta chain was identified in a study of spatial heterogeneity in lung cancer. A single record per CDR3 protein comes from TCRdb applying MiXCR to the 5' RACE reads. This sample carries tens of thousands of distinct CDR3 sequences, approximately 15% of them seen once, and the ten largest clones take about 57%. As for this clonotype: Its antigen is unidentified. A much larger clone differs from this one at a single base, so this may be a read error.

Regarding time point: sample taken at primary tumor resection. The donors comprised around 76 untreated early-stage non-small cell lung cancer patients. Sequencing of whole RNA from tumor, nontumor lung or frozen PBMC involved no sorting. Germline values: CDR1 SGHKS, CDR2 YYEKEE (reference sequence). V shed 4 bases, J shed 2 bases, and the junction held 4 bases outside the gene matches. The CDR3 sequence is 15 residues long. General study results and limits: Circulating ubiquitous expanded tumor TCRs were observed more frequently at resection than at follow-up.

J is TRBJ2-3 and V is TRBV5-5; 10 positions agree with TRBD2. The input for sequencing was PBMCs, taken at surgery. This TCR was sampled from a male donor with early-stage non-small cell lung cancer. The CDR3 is CASSGLAAITDTQYF. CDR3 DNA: TGTGCCAGCAGCGGACTAGCGGCTATCACAGATACGCAGTATTTT.